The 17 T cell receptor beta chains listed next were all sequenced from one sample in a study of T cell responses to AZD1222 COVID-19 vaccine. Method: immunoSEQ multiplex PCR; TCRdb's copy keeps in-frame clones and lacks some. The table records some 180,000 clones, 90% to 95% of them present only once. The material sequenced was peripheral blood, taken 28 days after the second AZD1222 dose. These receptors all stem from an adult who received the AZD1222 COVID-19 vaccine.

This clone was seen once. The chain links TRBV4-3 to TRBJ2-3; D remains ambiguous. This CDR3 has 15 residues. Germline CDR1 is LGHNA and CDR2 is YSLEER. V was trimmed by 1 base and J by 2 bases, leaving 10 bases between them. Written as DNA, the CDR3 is TGCGCCAGCAGCCAAGGTTCCCCACTCACAGATACGCAGTATTTT. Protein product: CASSQGSPLTDTQYF.

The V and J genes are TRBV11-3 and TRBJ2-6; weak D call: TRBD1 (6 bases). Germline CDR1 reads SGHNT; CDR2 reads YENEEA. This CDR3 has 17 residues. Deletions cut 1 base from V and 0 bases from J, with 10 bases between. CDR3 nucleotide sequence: TGTGCCAGCAGCTTAGGTAGGGGGAGCTCTGGGGCCAACGTCCTGACTTTC. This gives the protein CASSLGRGSSGANVLTF. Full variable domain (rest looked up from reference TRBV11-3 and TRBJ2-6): EAGVVQSPRYKIIEKKQPVAFWCNPISGHNTLYWYLQNLGQGPELLIRYENEEAVDDSQLPKDRFSAERLKGVDSTLKIQPAELGDSAVYLCASSLGRGSSGANVLTFGAGSRLTVL.

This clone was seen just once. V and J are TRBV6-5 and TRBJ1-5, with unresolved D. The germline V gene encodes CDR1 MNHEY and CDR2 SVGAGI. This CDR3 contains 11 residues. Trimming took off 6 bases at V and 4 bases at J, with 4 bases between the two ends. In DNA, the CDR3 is TGTGCCAGCAGGAAAAATCAGCCCCAGCATTTT. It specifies CASRKNQPQHF.

The CDR3 DNA sequence: TGTGCCAGCAGATTCACCGGGGAGCTGTTTTTT. Amino acid sequence: CASRFTGELFF. This chain joins TRBV6-5 and TRBJ2-2; no firm D call. Germline assignment: CDR1 MNHEY and CDR2 SVGAGI. The CDR3 has 11 residues. Trimming shortened V by 6 bases and J by 4 bases, and 3 bases separated the two germline ends.

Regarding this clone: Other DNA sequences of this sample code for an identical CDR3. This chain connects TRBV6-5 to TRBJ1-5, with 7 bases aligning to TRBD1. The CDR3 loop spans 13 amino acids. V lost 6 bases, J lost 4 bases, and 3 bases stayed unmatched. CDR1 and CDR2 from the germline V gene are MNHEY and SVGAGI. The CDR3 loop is CASSSTGNQPQHF. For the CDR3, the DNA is TGTGCCAGCAGCTCGACAGGGAATCAGCCCCAGCATTTT.

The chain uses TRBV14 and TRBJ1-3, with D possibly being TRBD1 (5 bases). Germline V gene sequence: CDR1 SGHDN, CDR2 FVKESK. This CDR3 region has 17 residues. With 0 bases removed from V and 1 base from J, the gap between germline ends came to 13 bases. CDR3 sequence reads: CASSQDLYRTSGNTIYF. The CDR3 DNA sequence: TGTGCCAGCAGCCAAGATCTTTACAGGACATCTGGAAACACCATATATTTT. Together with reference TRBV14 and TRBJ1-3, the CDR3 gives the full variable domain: EAGVTQFPSHSVIEKGQTVTLRCDPISGHDNLYWYRRVMGKEIKFLLHFVKESKQDESGMPNNRFLAERTGGTYSTLKVQPAELEDSGVYFCASSQDLYRTSGNTIYFGEGSWLTVV.

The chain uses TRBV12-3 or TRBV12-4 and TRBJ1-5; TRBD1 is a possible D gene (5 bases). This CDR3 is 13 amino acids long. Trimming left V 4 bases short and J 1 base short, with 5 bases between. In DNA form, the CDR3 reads TGTGCCAGCAGTTACAGGAGCAATCAGCCCCAGCATTTT. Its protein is CASSYRSNQPQHF.

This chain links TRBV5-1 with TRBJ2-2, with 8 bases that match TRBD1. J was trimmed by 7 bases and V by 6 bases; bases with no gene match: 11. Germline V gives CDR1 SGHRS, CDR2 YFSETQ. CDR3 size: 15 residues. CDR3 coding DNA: TGCGCCAGCACCTTCGATTCAGGGGGCCGCGGGGAGCTGTTTTTT. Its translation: CASTFDSGGRGELFF.

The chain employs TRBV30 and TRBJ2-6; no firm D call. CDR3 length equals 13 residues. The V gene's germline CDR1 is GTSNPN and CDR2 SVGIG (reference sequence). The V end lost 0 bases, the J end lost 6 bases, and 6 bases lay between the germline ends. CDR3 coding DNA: TGTGCCTGGAGTGTAGGGTTGGCCAACGTCCTGACTTTC. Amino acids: CAWSVGLANVLTF.

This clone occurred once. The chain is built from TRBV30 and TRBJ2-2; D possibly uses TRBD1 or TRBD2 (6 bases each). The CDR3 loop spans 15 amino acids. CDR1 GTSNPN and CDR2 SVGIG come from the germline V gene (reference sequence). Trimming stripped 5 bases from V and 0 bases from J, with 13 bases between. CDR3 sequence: CAWSRGTPNTGELFF. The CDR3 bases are TGTGCCTGGTCCCGCGGGACACCGAACACCGGGGAGCTGTTTTTT.

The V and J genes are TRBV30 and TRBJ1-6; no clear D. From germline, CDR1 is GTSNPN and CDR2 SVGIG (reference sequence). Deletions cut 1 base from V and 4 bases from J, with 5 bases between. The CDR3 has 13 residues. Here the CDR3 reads CAWSEQYNSPLHF. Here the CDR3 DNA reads TGTGCCTGGAGTGAGCAGTATAATTCACCCCTCCACTTT. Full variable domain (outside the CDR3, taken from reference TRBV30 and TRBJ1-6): SQTIHQWPATLVQPVGSPLSLECTVEGTSNPNLYWYRQAAGRGLQLLFYSVGIGQISSEVPQNLSASRPQDRQFILSSKKLLLSDSGFYLCAWSEQYNSPLHFGNGTRLTVT.

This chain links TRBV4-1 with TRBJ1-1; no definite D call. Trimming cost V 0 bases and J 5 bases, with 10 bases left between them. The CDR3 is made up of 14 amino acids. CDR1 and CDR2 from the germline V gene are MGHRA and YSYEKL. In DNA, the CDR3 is TGCGCCAGCAGCCAAGATTATATAAGGACTGAAGCTTTCTTT. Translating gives CASSQDYIRTEAFF.

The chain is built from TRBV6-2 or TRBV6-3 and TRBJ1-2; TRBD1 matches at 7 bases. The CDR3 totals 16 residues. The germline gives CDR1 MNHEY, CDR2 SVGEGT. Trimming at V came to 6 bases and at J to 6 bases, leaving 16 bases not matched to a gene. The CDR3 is CASSPQGGAYRNGYTF. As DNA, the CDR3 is TGTGCCAGCAGCCCCCAGGGGGGGGCGTATCGGAATGGCTACACCTTC.

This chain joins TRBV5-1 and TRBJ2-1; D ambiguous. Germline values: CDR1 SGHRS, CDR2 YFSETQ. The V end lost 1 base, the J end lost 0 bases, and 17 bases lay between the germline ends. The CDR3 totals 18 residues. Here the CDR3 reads CASSLLPRVASSYNEQFF. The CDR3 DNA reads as TGCGCCAGCAGCTTGCTTCCTAGGGTGGCGAGCTCCTACAATGAGCAGTTCTTC.

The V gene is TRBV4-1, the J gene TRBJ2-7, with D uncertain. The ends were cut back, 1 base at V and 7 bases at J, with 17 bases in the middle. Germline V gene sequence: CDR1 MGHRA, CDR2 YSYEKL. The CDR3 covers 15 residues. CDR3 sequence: CASSQGWISAREQYF. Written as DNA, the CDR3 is TGCGCCAGCAGCCAAGGTTGGATTAGTGCTCGAGAGCAGTACTTC.

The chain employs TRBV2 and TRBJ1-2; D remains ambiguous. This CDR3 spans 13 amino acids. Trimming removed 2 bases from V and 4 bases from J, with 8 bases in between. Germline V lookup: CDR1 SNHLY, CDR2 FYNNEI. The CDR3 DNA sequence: TGTGCCAGCAGTGAAAGGGATCGCTATGGCTACACCTTC. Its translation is CASSERDRYGYTF. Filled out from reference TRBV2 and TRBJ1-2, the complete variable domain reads EPEVTQTPSHQVTQMGQEVILRCVPISNHLYFYWYRQILGQKVEFLVSFYNNEISEKSEIFDDQFSVERPDGSNFTLKIRSTKLEDSAMYFCASSERDRYGYTFGSGTRLTVV.

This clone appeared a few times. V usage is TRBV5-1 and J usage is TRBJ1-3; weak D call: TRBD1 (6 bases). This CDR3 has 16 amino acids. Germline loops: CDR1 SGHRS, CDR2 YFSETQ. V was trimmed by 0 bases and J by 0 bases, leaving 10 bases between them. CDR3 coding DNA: TGCGCCAGCAGCTTGGGACACAGGGACTCTGGAAACACCATATATTTT. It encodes CASSLGHRDSGNTIYF.